These 27 T cell receptor beta chains were all obtained from the same sample, sequenced in a study of blood T cell repertoires in COVID-19. Data came from immunoSEQ multiplex PCR; TCRdb stores just in-frame clones and leaves some out. The repertoire includes over 200,000 clones, approximately 88% of them detected once, and around 0.67% sits in the top ten. What was sequenced was peripheral blood. The origin of the receptors is a human donor in a cohort sampled during active COVID-19.

The V call is TRBV2, the J call TRBJ2-1, with 16 bases fitting TRBD2. Germline values: CDR1 SNHLY, CDR2 FYNNEI. The CDR3 extends over 19 amino acids. V was pared by 2 bases and J by 5 bases, with 9 bases of the junction left unmatched. CDR3: CASSEPTGTSGGANNEQFF. As DNA, the CDR3 is TGTGCCAGCAGTGAACCAACGGGGACTAGCGGGGGGGCCAACAATGAGCAGTTCTTC.

The chain uses TRBV4-3 and TRBJ2-3, with TRBD2 matching over 9 bases. The length of the CDR3 is 17 residues. CDR1 and CDR2 (germline): LGHNA, YSLEER. V lost 0 bases and J lost 6; bases outside the gene matches: 10. CDR3: CASSQDQAGGLDDTQYF. The DNA for the CDR3 is TGCGCCAGCAGCCAAGATCAAGCGGGAGGTCTAGATGATACGCAGTATTTT.

This rearrangement joins TRBV11-2 to TRBJ2-5; D is perhaps TRBD1 (6 bases). The CDR3 has 15 amino acids. Between the trimmed V and J ends, which lost 3 bases and 0 bases, there was a span of 11 bases. Germline CDR1 is SGHAT and CDR2 is FQNNGV. The CDR3 sequence: CASSFGTLYQETQYF. CDR3 in DNA: TGTGCCAGCAGCTTCGGGACATTGTACCAAGAGACCCAGTACTTC.

The genes are TRBV27 and TRBJ1-1, with 9 bases lining up with TRBD1. From germline, CDR1 is MNHEY and CDR2 SMNVEV (reference sequence). The trim removed 6 bases at V and 6 bases at J, leaving 8 bases unmatched. The CDR3 is made up of 14 amino acids. CDR3 amino acids: CASRPGQGWAEAFF. In DNA form, the CDR3 reads TGTGCCAGCAGACCCGGACAGGGGTGGGCTGAAGCTTTCTTT.

The CDR3 loop is CASSLSTGTYEQYF. The CDR3 nucleotides are TGTGCCAGCAGCCTTTCAACAGGGACCTACGAGCAGTACTTC. The genes are TRBV14 and TRBJ2-7; the D gene is possibly TRBD1 (6 bases). This CDR3 has 14 amino acids. The germline V gene encodes CDR1 SGHDN and CDR2 FVKESK. Trimming cost V 4 bases and J 2 bases, with 12 bases left between them.

The chain links TRBV6-4 to TRBJ2-7; possible D gene TRBD2, 6 bases. The ends were cut back, 3 bases at V and 7 bases at J, with 16 bases in the middle. Germline V lookup: CDR1 MRHNA, CDR2 SNTAGT. The CDR3 length is 14 residues. CDR3 nucleotide sequence: TGTGCCAGCAGTGAGCTCGGGGGAACTACGGAGCAGTACTTC. Translated, it gives CASSELGGTTEQYF.

The V and J genes are TRBV4-3 and TRBJ1-2; D may be TRBD1 (6 bases). CDR1 is LGHNA and CDR2 is YSLEER in the germline V gene. V was trimmed by 1 base and J by 3 bases, leaving 18 bases between them. The CDR3 is made up of 17 amino acids. Here the CDR3 DNA reads TGCGCCAGCAGCCAAGCCGGTCCCACCACAGGGTACTATGGCTACACCTTC. Protein: CASSQAGPTTGYYGYTF.

A remark on this clone: Distinct nucleotide sequences in the sample also encode this CDR3. The chain couples TRBV19 to TRBJ2-7, with a tentative D call TRBD2 (5 bases). V shed 5 bases and J shed 3 bases, with 5 bases lying between them. Germline V gene sequence: CDR1 LNHDA, CDR2 SQIVND (reference sequence). The CDR3 runs 11 residues. The CDR3 DNA reads TGTGCCAGTAGTGGAGGCTACGAGCAGTACTTC. This translates into CASSGGYEQYF.

V and J are TRBV6-5 and TRBJ1-4; a weak D match, TRBD1 (5 bases). Germline V gene sequence: CDR1 MNHEY, CDR2 SVGAGI. Between the trimmed V and J ends, which lost 6 bases and 0 bases, there was a span of 8 bases. This CDR3 comprises 14 residues. CDR3 region: CASRATATNEKLFF. CDR3 in DNA: TGTGCCAGCAGAGCGACAGCAACTAATGAAAAACTGTTTTTT.

The rearrangement links TRBV25-1 to TRBJ2-1; 10 nucleotides line up with TRBD1. This CDR3 spans 16 amino acids. V gave up 4 bases and J gave up 4 bases; unmatched junction bases: 7. Germline loops: CDR1 MGHDK, CDR2 SYGVNS. The CDR3 region has the DNA TGTGCCAGCAGTGGGTTGGGACAGGGGCTGTACAATGAGCAGTTCTTC. Protein product: CASSGLGQGLYNEQFF.

The chain employs TRBV10-3 and TRBJ2-1; D is uncertain. This CDR3 contains 14 residues. V lost 0 bases, J lost 5 bases, and 8 bases lay in between. Germline lookup yields CDR1 ENHRY and CDR2 SYGVKD. The CDR3 DNA sequence: TGTGCCATCAGTGAGTCTTTGCGAAACAATGAGCAGTTCTTC. Translating it yields CAISESLRNNEQFF.

The J gene is TRBJ1-3, the V gene TRBV6-5; 7 positions agree with TRBD1. V shed 6 bases, J shed 5 bases, and the junction held 7 bases outside the gene matches. Germline V gene lookup returns CDR1 MNHEY and CDR2 SVGAGI. The CDR3 totals 14 residues. CDR3 in DNA: TGTGCCAGCAGAGCCGGGACAGAGAGAAACACCATATATTTT. This sequence encodes CASRAGTERNTIYF.

The rearrangement uses TRBV4-2 and TRBJ2-1; D not resolved. The CDR3 has 12 amino acids. Trimming pared 1 base from V and 6 bases from J, leaving 4 bases between. Germline assignment: CDR1 LGHNA and CDR2 YNFKEQ. The CDR3 coding sequence is TGTGCCAGCAGCCAAGTTCGCAATGAGCAGTTCTTC. Protein: CASSQVRNEQFF.

The J gene is TRBJ1-3, the V gene TRBV28, with D tentatively TRBD1 (5 bases). The CDR3 has 14 amino acids. The V gene's germline CDR1 is MDHEN and CDR2 SYDVKM. The ends were cut back, 3 bases at V and 1 base at J, with 7 bases in the middle. The CDR3, as DNA: TGTGCCAGCAGTTTGCAGGGATCTGGAAACACCATATATTTT. It codes for CASSLQGSGNTIYF.

In this sample, this clone turned up a few times. The CDR3 DNA is TGTGCCAGCAGTCCCCGGGGTGAAGCTTTCTTT. It codes for CASSPRGEAFF. The chain carries TRBV12-3 or TRBV12-4 and TRBJ1-1, with D uncertain. The CDR3 covers 11 residues. The V end lost 5 bases, the J end lost 7 bases, and 8 bases lay between the germline ends.

This chain links TRBV13 with TRBJ2-7, with 8 positions matching TRBD1. With 6 bases clipped from V and 2 bases from J, the junction kept 6 bases outside the gene matches. Germline V gene lookup returns CDR1 PRHDT and CDR2 FYEKMQ (reference sequence). CDR3 size: 14 residues. CDR3 loop: CASRSGTGPYEQYF. CDR3 DNA sequence: TGTGCCAGCAGATCCGGGACAGGACCCTACGAGCAGTACTTC.

The chain couples TRBV7-8 to TRBJ2-7, with 7 bases identical to TRBD1. The ends lost 5 bases at V and 0 bases at J; junction bases unmatched: 7. There are 15 residues in the CDR3. Germline V gene data show CDR1 as SGHVS and CDR2 as FQNEAQ. The CDR3 is CASSLGTAHSYEQYF. Here the CDR3 DNA reads TGTGCCAGCAGCCTGGGGACAGCACACTCCTACGAGCAGTACTTC.

V usage is TRBV18 and J usage is TRBJ2-3; 13 bases agree with TRBD2. CDR3 length equals 16 residues. From germline, CDR1 is KGHSH and CDR2 LQKENI. The V and J ends lost 3 bases and 3 bases, in that order; junction bases with no gene match: 3. The CDR3 nucleotides read TGTGCCAGCTCACCTCGGGGACTAGCGGGAACAGATACGCAGTATTTT. This gives the protein CASSPRGLAGTDTQYF.

This clone was seen just once. J is TRBJ2-1 and V is TRBV6-4, with 14 bases that match TRBD2. The CDR3 extends over 20 amino acids. Germline loops: CDR1 MRHNA, CDR2 SNTAGT. Germline trimming cut 4 bases from V and 2 bases from J; bases unmatched to any gene: 13. DNA of the CDR3: TGTGCCAGCAGTGCCAGTTCCGGGACTAGCGGGAGTCCCGCCTACAATGAGCAGTTCTTC. Its translation: CASSASSGTSGSPAYNEQFF.

This clone occurred once. The J gene is TRBJ1-5, the V gene TRBV10-3; 8 nucleotides line up with TRBD1. The V and J ends lost 2 bases and 9 bases, in that order; junction bases with no gene match: 3. The length of the CDR3 is 13 residues. Looked up from germline, CDR1 is ENHRY and CDR2 is SYGVKD. CDR3: CAISEATGGPQHF. The CDR3 region has the DNA TGTGCCATCAGTGAGGCTACAGGGGGGCCCCAGCATTTT.

The chain uses TRBV29-1 and TRBJ1-1; D remains ambiguous. The germline gives CDR1 SQVTM, CDR2 ANQGSEA. V dropped 4 bases and J dropped 0 bases, with 18 bases sitting between them. This CDR3 spans 16 amino acids. The CDR3 coding sequence is TGCAGCGTTGTCCCCAGTGGGAGTAAGATGAACACTGAAGCTTTCTTT. Translated, it gives CSVVPSGSKMNTEAFF.

The count of this clone is one. V is TRBV27 and J is TRBJ2-7, with 10 bases fitting TRBD1. V was clipped by 4 bases and J by 3 bases; unmatched bases: 9. CDR1 is MNHEY, CDR2 SMNVEV, per germline (reference sequence). This CDR3 has 16 amino acids. The CDR3 here is CASSSSGTGDFYEQYF. CDR3 DNA sequence: TGTGCCAGCAGTTCGTCCGGGACAGGGGACTTCTACGAGCAGTACTTC.

The chain couples TRBV28 to TRBJ2-7; D possibly corresponds to TRBD2 (5 bases). The CDR3 consists of 12 residues. Trimming removed 3 bases at V and 7 bases at J, with 10 bases between. Germline loops: CDR1 MDHEN, CDR2 SYDVKM. CDR3 DNA: TGTGCCAGCAGTTTGAGGGTCGGTGAGCAGTACTTC. It yields the protein CASSLRVGEQYF.

The genes are TRBV28 and TRBJ2-2; 10 bases are a match to TRBD1. The CDR3 extends over 13 amino acids. Germline V gene lookup returns CDR1 MDHEN and CDR2 SYDVKM. J gave up 8 bases and V 7 bases, and 4 bases lay outside the gene matches. As DNA, the CDR3 is TGTGCCAGCATCGACAGGGGGCGAGGGGAGCTGTTTTTT. It is translated as CASIDRGRGELFF.

The V and J genes are TRBV3-1 (or the pseudogene TRBV3-2) and TRBJ1-2; perhaps TRBD1 as D (5 bases). V was clipped by 0 bases and J by 9 bases, with 14 bases between them. The germline V gene encodes CDR1 LGHDT and CDR2 YNNKEL (reference sequence). This CDR3 is 14 amino acids long. CDR3 protein: CASSQEVQAGRYTF. CDR3 coding DNA: TGTGCCAGCAGCCAAGAAGTACAGGCTGGACGCTACACCTTC.

The chain links TRBV10-3 to TRBJ1-1; 8 bases agree with TRBD1. This CDR3 has 14 amino acids. Trimming cost V 10 bases and J 4 bases; bases outside gene matches: 11. CDR1 is ENHRY, CDR2 SYGVKD, per germline. CDR3 nucleotide sequence: TGTGCCAGCAGGGGGCTCGCCAGGACCACTGAAGCTTTCTTT. Protein: CASRGLARTTEAFF.

This chain links TRBV7-2 with TRBJ2-7; D may be TRBD2 (5 bases). Looked up from germline, CDR1 is SGHTA and CDR2 is FQGNSA. The CDR3 contains 14 residues. Trimming stripped 4 bases from V and 0 bases from J, with 10 bases between. CDR3 residues: CASSYGLSSYEQYF. CDR3 DNA sequence: TGTGCCAGCAGCTACGGACTGAGCTCCTACGAGCAGTACTTC.